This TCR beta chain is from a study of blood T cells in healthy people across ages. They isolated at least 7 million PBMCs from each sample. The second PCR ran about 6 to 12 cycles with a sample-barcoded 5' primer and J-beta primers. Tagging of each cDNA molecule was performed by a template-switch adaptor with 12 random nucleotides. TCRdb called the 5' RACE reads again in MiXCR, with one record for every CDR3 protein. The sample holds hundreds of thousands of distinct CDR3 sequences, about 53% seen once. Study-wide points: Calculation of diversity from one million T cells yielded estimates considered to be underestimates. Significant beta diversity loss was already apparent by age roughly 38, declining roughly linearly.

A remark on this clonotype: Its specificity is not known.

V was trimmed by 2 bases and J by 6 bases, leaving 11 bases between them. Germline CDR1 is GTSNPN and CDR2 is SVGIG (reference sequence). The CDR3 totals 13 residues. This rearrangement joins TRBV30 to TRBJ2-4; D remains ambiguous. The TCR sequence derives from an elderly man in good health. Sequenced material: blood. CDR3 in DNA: TGTGCCTGGAGTAACAGCGTTGGAAACATTCAGTACTTC. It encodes CAWSNSVGNIQYF.